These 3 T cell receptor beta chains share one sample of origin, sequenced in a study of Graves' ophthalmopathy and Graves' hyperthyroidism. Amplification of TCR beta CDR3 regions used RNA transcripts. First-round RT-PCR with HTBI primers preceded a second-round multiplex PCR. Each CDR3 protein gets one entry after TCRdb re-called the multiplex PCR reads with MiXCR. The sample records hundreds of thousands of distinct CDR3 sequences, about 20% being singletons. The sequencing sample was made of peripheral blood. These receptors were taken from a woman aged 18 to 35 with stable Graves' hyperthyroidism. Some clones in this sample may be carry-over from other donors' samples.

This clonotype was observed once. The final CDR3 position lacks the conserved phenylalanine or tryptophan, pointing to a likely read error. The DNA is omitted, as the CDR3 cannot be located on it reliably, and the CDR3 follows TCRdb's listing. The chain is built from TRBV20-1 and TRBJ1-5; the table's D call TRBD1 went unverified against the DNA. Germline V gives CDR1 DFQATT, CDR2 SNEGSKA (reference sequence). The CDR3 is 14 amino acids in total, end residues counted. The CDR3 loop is CSAQPGGGNQPRHV.

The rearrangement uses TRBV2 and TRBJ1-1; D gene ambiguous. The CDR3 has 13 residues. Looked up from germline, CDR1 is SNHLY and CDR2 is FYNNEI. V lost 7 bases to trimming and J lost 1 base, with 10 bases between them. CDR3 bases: TGTGCCAGCAATGAGAACAGGAACACTGAAGCTTTCTTT. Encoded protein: CASNENRNTEAFF. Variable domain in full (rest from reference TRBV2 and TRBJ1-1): EPEVTQTPSHQVTQMGQEVILRCVPISNHLYFYWYRQILGQKVEFLVSFYNNEISEKSEIFDDQFSVERPDGSNFTLKIRSTKLEDSAMYFCASNENRNTEAFFGQGTRLTVV.

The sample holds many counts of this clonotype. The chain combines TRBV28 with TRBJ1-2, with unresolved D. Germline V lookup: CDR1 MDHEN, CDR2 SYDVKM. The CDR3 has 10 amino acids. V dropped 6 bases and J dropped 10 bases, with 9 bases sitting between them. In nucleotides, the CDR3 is TGTGCCAGCAGGGACGTTGTCTACACCTTC. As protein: CASRDVVYTF.